This TCR beta chain was profiled in a study of identical twins. Only healthy Caucasians were included as donors. With respect to this clonotype: Its antigen is unknown.

With template switching, a universal primer site was added, and the cDNA carried unique molecular identifiers. Each CDR3 protein gets one entry after TCRdb re-called the 5' RACE reads with MiXCR. The sample lists roughly 1.6 million distinct CDR3 sequences; roughly 35% were seen once. The CDR3 spans 15 residues. The V and J ends lost 1 base and 1 base respectively, with 7 bases between them. Notes on the study in general: Invariant populations such as MAIT and iNKT cells could partly muddle zero-insertion analyses. For monozygotic twins, models underestimated out-of-frame TCR alpha sharing.

The chain is built from TRBV12-3 or TRBV12-4 and TRBJ2-2; D remains ambiguous. The sample comprised cord blood. This clonotype originated in a newborn girl in good health. The CDR3, as DNA: TGTGCCAGCAGTTTAGGGAAGGGGAACACCGGGGAGCTGTTTTTT. It yields the protein CASSLGKGNTGELFF.